This paragraph reports one T cell receptor (beta chain). This clone was recorded a few times. Its antigen specificity is not known. The record has no base qualities; no much larger clone is one base away. These data originate in a study of cytomegalovirus exposure and HLA in healthy donors (dated by TCRdb to the late 2010s). Describing the broader study: An earlier analysis of a few hundred of the donors reported approximately 300 Gb of sequence data and 117 million unique TCR beta sequences obtained from around 170 million T cells. An early release that covered fewer than 750 HLA-typed donors contained around 300 gigabases of sequencing data and tens of millions of unique TCR sequences. The genetic ancestry cluster associated with self-reported Caucasian donors included 80% to 90% of the 398 genotyped donors. The aim of the study was to test whether cataloging public T cell receptors could identify signatures of past pathogen exposure. The study used immunosequencing to profile the T cell repertoires of 666 subjects and linked those repertoires to cytomegalovirus serostatus. In addition to the first cohort of roughly 700 subjects, a separate validation cohort of 130 or so different subjects was used. The study combined high-throughput TCR immunosequencing, statistical association of individual TCRs with disease status, and machine learning to predict cytomegalovirus infection status. A later analysis re-examined previously published TCR beta repertoires from more than 650 donors and added high-resolution HLA genotyping to investigate patterns of TCR occurrence. Rather than drawing on any new phenotypic data, the later analysis identified candidate immune exposures from TCR beta sequences and the way those sequences occurred across donors. An earlier analysis of some 600 of the donors applied high-throughput TCR beta sequencing to assess whether each TCR beta V gene segment acted as functional or pseudogenic. Donor age, sex, ethnicity and CMV serostatus were collected together with the repertoire data. A later genetic analysis took genome-wide SNP genotypes for about 65% of the 666 donors and used that subset as a discovery cohort. Every discovery cohort repertoire had been produced on one sequencing platform. HLA typing included class I and class II loci at four-digit resolution. Typing coverage differed by locus: A, B, C, DRB1 and DQB1 were typed in about 629-630 donors, DQA1 in roughly 500, DPA1 in 600 to 610, and DPB1 in 472. Roughly 5 DR-DQ haplotypes were handled as single units for association and clustering, since linkage in the cohort was strong. Across around 400 genotyped donors of the cohort, an average of roughly 250,000 unique TCR beta nucleotide sequences per donor were sequenced, and around 20% of those sequences were non-productive. Results the study describes overall, beyond this receptor: The classifier was reported to diagnose cytomegalovirus status with high specificity and sensitivity in both the original cohort and the validation cohort. In this cohort, only TCR beta chains were sequenced, and detectable features were limited by the absence of alpha or paired-chain data. The sequencing pipeline was judged likely to have produced a cluster of highly shared sequence variants as a technical artifact. Because some donors lacked HLA typing at each locus, the association tests relied only on the typed subset. A later analysis associated some 17,000 TCR beta sequences with specific HLA alleles at a false discovery rate of 0.05. A total of about 150 TCR beta chains were listed by the study as associated with cytomegalovirus. A later genetic analysis associated a missense DCLRE1C variant with V-gene and J-gene trimming of TCR beta chains, and an independent cohort replicated the association. About 17 rarely observed V segments, including chromosome 9 orphons, were excluded from the earlier analysis of about 610 of the donors because counts were too low. A further reported finding was that TCR beta sequences accurately predicted the HLA-A and HLA-B alleles for most subjects in the first cohort. Because the 87-base-pair reads could not distinguish some IMGT-functional V segments, including TRBV6-2 and TRBV6-3, those segments were excluded. In a later analysis, the rate of TCR association differed among HLA loci, with DRB1 alleles having the most associated TCRs and HLA-C alleles having the fewest. In a later analysis, several top co-occurrence clusters were reported to appear linked to parvovirus B19, influenza, CMV and Epstein-Barr virus. Correlated functional status among segregating V segments might be attributable to linkage disequilibrium, but an unknown experimental factor could not be ruled out. The authors suggested that the approach could potentially be extended to other disease states and immunological phenotypes. A later analysis found that most CMV-associated TCR beta chains appeared HLA-restricted, with HLA associations seemingly driven largely by CMV exposure. While some public TCRs were present in many individuals, most TCR sequences turned up only very rarely across donors. In an earlier analysis of some 500 of the donors, most TCR beta V segments were observed in productive rearrangements about 90% or about 30% of the time, broadly matching IMGT annotations. In a later analysis, HLA-associated TCR beta chains were found to be more clonally expanded and to have lower generation probabilities than equally common non-associated chains. The presence/absence analyses assumed that sequencing depth was roughly uniform across donors, and that assumption may not be true. Immune exposure information for the cohort was limited to CMV serostatus. A few of the identified cytomegalovirus-associated TCR beta chains were confirmed in vitro to be specific for cytomegalovirus antigens. According to a later genetic analysis, donors in an Asian-associated ancestry cluster had fewer N-insertions in productive TCRs than the roughly 700-donor mean. When HLA alleles, especially DR and DQ, strongly co-occurred, TCR associations were difficult to assign to individual alleles.

The method behind the library was the immunoSEQ multiplex PCR assay. For the multiplex PCR, a mixture combining 60 forward primers for TCR Vbeta segments and 13 reverse primers for TCR Jbeta segments was used. Amplification of the CDR3 region of rearranged TCR beta genes was performed with a multiplex PCR assay on genomic DNA. On the Illumina HiSeq System, the amplified TCR beta libraries were sequenced as 87-base-pair reads. The authors processed their data as follows. Across the roughly 640 repertoires, a later analysis counted roughly 77 million unique TCR beta chains, around 11 million of which were shared by at least two donors. Raw reads were error-corrected and collapsed into unique sequences with a nearest-neighbor algorithm that merged closely related sequences to remove PCR and sequencing errors. Alignment of CDR3 sequences to IMGT reference sequences was used to assign V, D and J gene segments. For a sequence to be retained, at least a six-nucleotide match to both a V gene segment and a J gene segment was required. Rearrangements were called productive when the CDR3 lacked stop codons and stayed in frame with V and J; all others were non-productive. CDR3 was defined by IMGT convention, running from the second conserved V-encoded cysteine to the conserved J-encoded phenylalanine. In an earlier analysis of roughly 610 of the donors, sequences lacking an unambiguous match to a single V gene segment were excluded. In an earlier analysis of a few hundred of the donors, V segments were called functional above 56.7% productive rearrangements and were called segregating when the between-donor standard deviation exceeded 5%. A statistical classification framework was built for diagnosing cytomegalovirus status from the catalog of TCR beta chain sequences. V and J gene assignment, in a later analysis, came from comparing TCR nucleotide sequences with IMGT/GENE-DB human TR gene sequences. Using the TCRdist pipeline, a later analysis assigned CDR3 sequences along with most-parsimonious VDJ recombination scenarios. In a later analysis, each TCR beta chain was defined by its CDR3 amino acid sequence together with its V-gene family, and reads lacking a unique V-gene family were excluded. To address suspected cross-contamination and a sequencing artifact, a later analysis removed approximately 600 highly shared, low-generation-probability nucleotide sequences. In a later analysis, a clonal expansion index for each public chain was calculated from normalized within-repertoire ranks of inferred template counts. Generation probabilities in a later analysis came from a VDJ recombination model fitted to out-of-frame rearrangements, and those results were checked against IGoR. In a later analysis, TCR-TCR, TCR-HLA and TCR-CMV co-occurrence was scored with hypergeometric tests, and a repertoire-size bias correction was applied to TCR pairs. In a later analysis, false discovery rates were estimated by permuting HLA or CMV assignments 20 times. A later analysis grouped co-occurring TCRs with DBSCAN, adding TCRdist sequence similarity when clustering within HLA-allele-positive subsets. For co-occurrence clustering, repertoires with fewer than 30,000 or more than 120,000 public chains were excluded, along with roughly 5 repertoires with anomalous nucleotide sharing. TCRdb took this table from immuneACCESS and kept in-frame rearrangements with V and J called. Such tables lack part of the clones; where checked against another copy, unresolved V genes explain under half of the gap, and the rest is unexplained. The D gene and trimming were derived from the DNA, and the V and J assignments and clone size from that table. In all, the sample holds 100,000 to 150,000 clones, and about 85% of those were seen once. Under 2% of the sample is in the top ten clones.

The cohort was made up of about 670 healthy bone marrow donors. All cohort members were sampled while nominally healthy, although unrecorded immune exposures were likely present. The donor tested CMV seronegative and was one of the 352 seronegative cohort members. A peripheral blood sample was provided by each donor, and peripheral blood mononuclear cells were used for TCR beta sequencing. The Qiagen DNeasy Blood Extraction Kit was used to extract genomic DNA from the blood cell samples. CDR1 SGHNT and CDR2 YYREEE were looked up in the germline V gene (reference sequence). The CDR3, from cysteine to phenylalanine, totals 12 residues. Only CDR3 DNA is held: 36 bases, read in frame from base 1. Deletion took 7 bases off V and 4 bases off J, with a span of 8 bases between the germline ends.

Sequenced input: PBMCs. This chain joins TRBV5-4 to TRBJ1-4; no D segment can be confidently identified. The clonotype was recovered from a boy aged 5-17 years in good health and CMV-seronegative. The CDR3 protein is CASQTGNEKLFF. The base sequence is TGTGCCAGCCAAACGGGTAATGAAAAACTGTTTTTT.